Presented here are 22 T cell receptor beta chains from one specimen sequenced in a study of blood T cell repertoires in COVID-19. Clones were read by immunoSEQ multiplex PCR, and TCRdb kept only the in-frame ones, dropping some. The profile shows around 140,000 clones, over 75% of them singletons. Source material: peripheral blood. The receptor source for this set is a human donor in a cohort sampled during active COVID-19.

The rearrangement links TRBV20-1 to TRBJ1-6; possibly TRBD1 for D (5 bases). Trimming left V 3 bases short and J 6 bases short, with 15 bases between. Looked up from germline, CDR1 is DFQATT and CDR2 is SNEGSKA (reference sequence). The CDR3 runs 15 residues. CDR3 protein: CSASIETVANSPLHF. The CDR3 coding sequence is TGCAGTGCTAGTATCGAGACAGTTGCTAATTCACCCCTCCACTTT.

The chain combines TRBV2 with TRBJ2-1; no clear D. The germline gives CDR1 SNHLY, CDR2 FYNNEI. The CDR3 contains 13 residues. Trimming cost V 6 bases and J 3 bases, with 9 bases left between them. The CDR3 DNA follows: TGTGCCAGCAGGGTAGCCTTCTACAATGAGCAGTTCTTC. As protein: CASRVAFYNEQFF.

V and J are TRBV30 and TRBJ2-3, with TRBD2 matching 16 bases. V was pared by 2 bases and J by 5 bases, with 4 bases of the junction left unmatched. CDR1 is GTSNPN and CDR2 is SVGIG in the germline V gene (reference sequence). The CDR3 is made up of 16 amino acids. The CDR3, as DNA: TGTGCCTGGAGTTCCGGGACTAGCGGGGGGGTAGATACGCAGTATTTT. Its translation: CAWSSGTSGGVDTQYF.

The table lists this clone with a count of one. The rearrangement joins TRBV6-1 to TRBJ2-5; 7 positions agree with TRBD1. CDR1 MNHNS and CDR2 SASEGT come from the germline V gene. The ends lost 5 bases at V and 4 bases at J; junction bases unmatched: 10. CDR3 length: 15 amino acids. Here the CDR3 reads CASSSTKQGRETQYF. Here the CDR3 DNA reads TGTGCCAGCAGTTCTACCAAACAGGGGCGAGAGACCCAGTACTTC.

The CDR3 region is CASSPTGGAGQPQHF. The CDR3, as DNA: TGTGCCAGCAGTCCGACAGGGGGCGCGGGGCAGCCCCAGCATTTT. The chain recombines TRBV28 with TRBJ1-5; TRBD1 matches at 10 bases. V gave up 5 bases and J gave up 7 bases; unmatched junction bases: 8. This CDR3 is 15 amino acids long. Germline CDR1 reads MDHEN; CDR2 reads SYDVKM.

The chain uses TRBV6-4 and TRBJ2-2; 9 positions match TRBD1. Germline CDR1 and CDR2: MRHNA and SNTAGT. The CDR3 is 16 amino acids. Trimming removed 2 bases from V and 6 bases from J; junction bases left unmatched: 7. The CDR3 reads CASSDPDRGTPGELFF. CDR3 DNA sequence: TGTGCCAGCAGTGACCCGGACAGGGGAACACCCGGGGAGCTGTTTTTT.

The V gene is TRBV2, the J gene TRBJ1-5; possible D gene TRBD1, 6 bases. Germline loops: CDR1 SNHLY, CDR2 FYNNEI. Trimming removed 6 bases at V and 3 bases at J, with 15 bases between. The CDR3 has 15 amino acids. The CDR3 DNA reads as TGTGCCAGCAGGAAGGGTGGACAGTTCAATCAGCCCCAGCATTTT. This sequence encodes CASRKGGQFNQPQHF.

V usage is TRBV25-1 and J usage is TRBJ1-5; D possibly corresponds to TRBD1 (5 bases). Trimming took off 2 bases at V and 6 bases at J, with 17 bases between the two ends. The CDR3 loop spans 16 amino acids. Germline V gene sequence: CDR1 MGHDK, CDR2 SYGVNS. CDR3 nucleotides: TGTGCCAGCAGTGAAGAAGGAGGGGTTCAGGCTCAGCCCCAGCATTTT. This sequence encodes CASSEEGGVQAQPQHF.

V usage is TRBV7-8 and J usage is TRBJ1-5; 7 bases match TRBD1. Per the germline V gene, CDR1 is SGHVS and CDR2 is FQNEAQ. This CDR3 comprises 13 residues. J lost 5 bases, V lost 6 bases, and 4 bases had no gene match. The CDR3 loop reads CASRDREDQPQHF. In nucleotides, the CDR3 is TGTGCCAGCAGAGACAGGGAAGATCAGCCCCAGCATTTT.

The genes are TRBV19 and TRBJ2-1, with TRBD2 identical over 14 bases. The ends lost 8 bases at V and 6 bases at J; junction bases unmatched: 9. The CDR3 totals 16 residues. Germline V gene data show CDR1 as LNHDA and CDR2 as SQIVND (reference sequence). CDR3 DNA: TGTGCCAGTCGGAAGGGACTAGCGGGAGTTAGCAATGAGCAGTTCTTC. Protein sequence: CASRKGLAGVSNEQFF.

The rearrangement joins TRBV7-2 to TRBJ2-1; D might be TRBD2 (5 bases). Germline V gene lookup returns CDR1 SGHTA and CDR2 FQGNSA. Trimming left V 2 bases short and J 4 bases short, with 15 bases between. The CDR3 runs to 16 residues. Here the CDR3 DNA reads TGTGCCAGCAGCTTACAGTCGGGGTCCCCATACAATGAGCAGTTCTTC. It is translated as CASSLQSGSPYNEQFF.

The chain is built from TRBV2 and TRBJ2-1, with TRBD2 matching 9 bases. The CDR3 totals 15 residues. Losses at the gene ends were 3 bases for V and 9 bases for J; bases not matched to a gene: 9. Germline V gene lookup returns CDR1 SNHLY and CDR2 FYNNEI. CDR3 in DNA: TGTGCCAGCAGTGAGGGATTAGCGGGAGTGGGTGAGCAGTTCTTC. Translation gives CASSEGLAGVGEQFF.

The chain uses TRBV29-1 and TRBJ1-1; 7 bases map to TRBD1. The ends lost 2 bases at V and 4 bases at J; junction bases unmatched: 7. CDR3 length: 14 amino acids. Germline V gene data show CDR1 as SQVTM and CDR2 as ANQGSEA. The CDR3 reads CSVEQTGSGTEAFF. The CDR3 coding sequence is TGCAGCGTTGAACAGACAGGGTCAGGCACTGAAGCTTTCTTT.

V usage is TRBV11-3 and J usage is TRBJ1-1, with TRBD1 identical over 11 bases. Germline V gene lookup returns CDR1 SGHNT and CDR2 YENEEA. J was trimmed by 8 bases and V by 5 bases; bases with no gene match: 7. This CDR3 region has 14 residues. The CDR3 DNA reads as TGTGCCAGCAGCCGCGGACAGGGGGCTGGAGAAGCTTTCTTT. Translated: CASSRGQGAGEAFF.

In DNA, the CDR3 is TGTGCCAGCAGGGATAGGACTGGCAATGAGCAGTTCTTC. Translating gives CASRDRTGNEQFF. The rearrangement uses TRBV28 and TRBJ2-1; TRBD2 is a possible D gene (5 bases). Germline V lookup: CDR1 MDHEN, CDR2 SYDVKM. With 6 bases removed from V and 6 bases from J, the gap between germline ends came to 12 bases. This CDR3 contains 13 residues.

This clone was detected a few times. The chain has TRBV10-3 and TRBJ2-5; no firm D call. Trimming cost V 4 bases and J 5 bases, with 11 bases left between them. Germline CDR1 ENHRY, CDR2 SYGVKD. CDR3 length: 13 residues. This chain's CDR3 is CAISAPPGETQYF. The CDR3, as DNA: TGTGCCATCAGTGCACCCCCCGGGGAGACCCAGTACTTC.

The chain uses TRBV19 and TRBJ2-3, with TRBD2 matching 8 bases. Germline lookup yields CDR1 LNHDA and CDR2 SQIVND (reference sequence). With V trimmed by 5 bases and J by 3 bases, 7 bases remained unmatched. This CDR3 has 15 residues. In DNA, the CDR3 is TGTGCCAGTAGTCAGGTGGCTAGCGGGACAGATACGCAGTATTTT. It codes for CASSQVASGTDTQYF.

In this sample, this clone turned up once. The chain links TRBV6-5 to TRBJ2-7, with 9 bases that match TRBD1. The CDR3 spans 14 residues. Trimming removed 3 bases from V and 6 bases from J; junction bases left unmatched: 6. Germline assignment: CDR1 MNHEY and CDR2 SVGAGI. Here the CDR3 reads CASSYLQGATEQYF. As DNA, the CDR3 is TGTGCCAGCAGTTATCTACAGGGGGCGACCGAGCAGTACTTC.

The chain carries TRBV19 and TRBJ1-1; possibly TRBD1 for D (6 bases). Per germline, CDR1 LNHDA and CDR2 SQIVND (reference sequence). This CDR3 region has 14 residues. With 7 bases removed from V and 2 bases from J, the gap between germline ends came to 14 bases. This CDR3 reads CASTFVQGNTEAFF. Here the CDR3 DNA reads TGTGCCAGTACCTTCGTACAGGGCAACACTGAAGCTTTCTTT.

V is TRBV29-1 and J is TRBJ1-1; 7 bases are shared with TRBD1. V lost 5 bases, J lost 4 bases, and 13 bases stayed unmatched. Looked up from germline, CDR1 is SQVTM and CDR2 is ANQGSEA. This CDR3 region has 15 residues. CDR3 amino acids: CSVLGQKGALTEAFF. The CDR3 DNA reads as TGCAGCGTTCTTGGCCAAAAGGGGGCCCTCACTGAAGCTTTCTTT.

CDR3 nucleotides: TGTGCCAGCAGTCGGACAGGGGACGGAAACACCATATATTTT. Its protein is CASSRTGDGNTIYF. This chain links TRBV9 with TRBJ1-3; 9 bases line up with TRBD1. V was clipped by 5 bases and J by 4 bases; unmatched bases: 4. The CDR3 is 14 amino acids. Per the germline V gene, CDR1 is SGDLS and CDR2 is YYNGEE.

The gene calls are TRBV3-1 (or the pseudogene TRBV3-2) and TRBJ2-5, with 13 bases lining up with TRBD2. Germline CDR1 and CDR2: LGHDT and YNNKEL (reference sequence). The CDR3 consists of 16 residues. The J segment lost 5 bases and the V segment lost 2 bases, leaving 5 bases of the junction unmatched. DNA of the CDR3: TGTGCCAGCAGCCAACCTGGGACTAGCGGGATTGAGACCCAGTACTTC. It codes for CASSQPGTSGIETQYF.